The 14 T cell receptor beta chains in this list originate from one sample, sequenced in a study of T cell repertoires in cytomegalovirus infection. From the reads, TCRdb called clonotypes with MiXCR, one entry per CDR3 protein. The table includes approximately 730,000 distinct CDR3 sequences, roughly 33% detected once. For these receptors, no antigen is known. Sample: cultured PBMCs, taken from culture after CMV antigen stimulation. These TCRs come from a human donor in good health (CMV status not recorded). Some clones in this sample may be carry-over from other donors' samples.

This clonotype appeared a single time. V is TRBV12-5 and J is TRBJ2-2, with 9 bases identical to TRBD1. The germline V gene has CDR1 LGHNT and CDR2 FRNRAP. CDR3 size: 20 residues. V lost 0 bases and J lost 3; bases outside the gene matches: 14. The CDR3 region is CASGLVREEGTGTHTGELFF. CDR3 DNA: TGTGCTAGTGGTTTGGTACGGGAGGAGGGGACAGGGACGCACACCGGGGAGCTGTTTTTT.

This chain's CDR3 is CATLGLDSYEQYF. As DNA, the CDR3 is TGTGCCACTCTGGGACTAGACTCCTACGAGCAGTACTTC. The rearrangement links TRBV28 to TRBJ2-7; 8 bases are shared with TRBD2. Germline values: CDR1 MDHEN, CDR2 SYDVKM. The trim removed 10 bases at V and 0 bases at J, leaving 5 bases unmatched. The CDR3 length is 13 residues.

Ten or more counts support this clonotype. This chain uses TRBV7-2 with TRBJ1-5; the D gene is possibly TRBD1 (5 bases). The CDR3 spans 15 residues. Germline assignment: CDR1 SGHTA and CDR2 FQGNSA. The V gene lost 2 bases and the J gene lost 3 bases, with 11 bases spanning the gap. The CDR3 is CASSLTSGNNQPQHF. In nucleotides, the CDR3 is TGTGCCAGCAGCTTAACGTCAGGGAACAATCAGCCCCAGCATTTT. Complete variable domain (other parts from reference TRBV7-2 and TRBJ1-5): GAGVSQSPSNKVTEKGKDVELRCDPISGHTALYWYRQSLGQGLEFLIYFQGNSAPDKSGLPSDRFSAERTGGSVSTLTIQRTQQEDSAVYLCASSLTSGNNQPQHFGDGTRLSIL.

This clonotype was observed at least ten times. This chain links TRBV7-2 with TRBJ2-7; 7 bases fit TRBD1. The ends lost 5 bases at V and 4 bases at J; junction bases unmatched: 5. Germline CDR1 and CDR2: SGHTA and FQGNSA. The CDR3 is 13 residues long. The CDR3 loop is CASSATGPYEQYF. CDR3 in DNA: TGTGCCAGCAGCGCGACAGGGCCTTACGAGCAGTACTTC.

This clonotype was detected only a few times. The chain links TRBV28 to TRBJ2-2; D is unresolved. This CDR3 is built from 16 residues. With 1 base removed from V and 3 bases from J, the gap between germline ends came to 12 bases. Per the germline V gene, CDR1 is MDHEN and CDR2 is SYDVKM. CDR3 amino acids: CASSLFGVTHTGELFF. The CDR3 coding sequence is TGTGCCAGCAGTTTATTTGGGGTTACCCACACCGGGGAGCTGTTTTTT.

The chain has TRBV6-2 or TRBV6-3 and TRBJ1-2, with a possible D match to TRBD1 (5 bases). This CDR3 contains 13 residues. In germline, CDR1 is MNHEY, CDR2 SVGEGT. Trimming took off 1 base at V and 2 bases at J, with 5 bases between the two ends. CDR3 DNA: TGTGCCAGCAGTTACTGGGACAACTATGGCTACACCTTC. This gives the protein CASSYWDNYGYTF.

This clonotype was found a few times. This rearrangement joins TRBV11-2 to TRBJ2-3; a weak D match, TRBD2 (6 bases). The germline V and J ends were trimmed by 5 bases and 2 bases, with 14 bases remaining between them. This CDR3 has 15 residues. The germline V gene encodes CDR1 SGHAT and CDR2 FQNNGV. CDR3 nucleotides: TGTGCCAGCAGCACCGGGACTTTCCCCACAGATACGCAGTATTTT. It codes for CASSTGTFPTDTQYF.

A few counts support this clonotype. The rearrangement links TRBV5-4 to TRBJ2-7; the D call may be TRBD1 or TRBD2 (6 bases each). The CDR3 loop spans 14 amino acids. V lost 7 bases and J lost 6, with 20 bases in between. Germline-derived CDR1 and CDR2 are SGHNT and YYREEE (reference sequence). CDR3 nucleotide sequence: TGTGCCAGCCATGGGCGCTCGGGGGCCGCCGAGCAGTACTTC. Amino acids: CASHGRSGAAEQYF.

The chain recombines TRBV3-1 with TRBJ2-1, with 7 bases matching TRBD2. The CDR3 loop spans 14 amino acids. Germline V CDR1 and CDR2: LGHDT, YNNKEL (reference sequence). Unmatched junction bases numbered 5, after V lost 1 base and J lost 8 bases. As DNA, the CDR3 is TGTGCCAGCAGCCAAGTGGGGCGGGAGTATGAGCAGTTCTTC. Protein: CASSQVGREYEQFF.

CDR3 loop: CASSKQTGIKSQHF. The CDR3 DNA reads as TGTGCCAGCAGTAAGCAGACAGGGATCAAGTCCCAGCATTTT. The genes are TRBV12-3 or TRBV12-4 and TRBJ1-5; TRBD1 agrees at 7 bases. The CDR3 contains 14 residues. J lost 11 bases, V lost 5 bases, and 12 bases had no gene match.

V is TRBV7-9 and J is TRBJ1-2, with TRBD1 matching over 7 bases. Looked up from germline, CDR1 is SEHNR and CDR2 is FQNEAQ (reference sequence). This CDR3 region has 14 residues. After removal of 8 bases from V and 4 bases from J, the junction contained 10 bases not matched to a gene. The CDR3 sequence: CASDPGAGGYGYTF. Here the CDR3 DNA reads TGTGCCAGCGACCCTGGGGCAGGGGGCTATGGCTACACCTTC.

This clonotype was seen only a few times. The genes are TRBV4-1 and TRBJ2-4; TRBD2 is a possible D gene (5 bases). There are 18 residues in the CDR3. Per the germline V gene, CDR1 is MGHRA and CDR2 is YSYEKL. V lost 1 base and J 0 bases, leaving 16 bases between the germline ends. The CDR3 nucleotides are TGCGCCAGCAGCCAAGGCGGGCAGGTTAACCGAGCCAAAAACATTCAGTACTTC. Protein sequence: CASSQGGQVNRAKNIQYF.

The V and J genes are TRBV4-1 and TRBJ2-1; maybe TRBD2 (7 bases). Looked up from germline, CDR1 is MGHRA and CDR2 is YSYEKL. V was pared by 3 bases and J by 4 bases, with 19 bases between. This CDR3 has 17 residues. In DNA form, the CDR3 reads TGCGCCAGCAGCCACCCCGGCCGGGGGGCCCGATACAATGAGCAGTTCTTC. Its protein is CASSHPGRGARYNEQFF.

The CDR3 coding sequence is TGTGCCAGCGGGGACAGGGAGAACACCGGGGAGCTGTTTTTT. Translating it yields CASGDRENTGELFF. The chain carries TRBV19 and TRBJ2-2; TRBD1 agrees at 9 bases. This CDR3 region has 14 residues. V lost 9 bases and J lost 1; bases outside the gene matches: 3. CDR1 is LNHDA, CDR2 SQIVND, per germline (reference sequence).